A selection of T cell receptor beta chains follows, all from one sample in a study of a mutant IDH1 vaccine in newly diagnosed glioma. The repertoire was sequenced with immunoSEQ multiplex PCR; TCRdb's copy has only in-frame clones and lacks some. The sample includes roughly 52,000 clones, about four fifths of them seen just once. Their antigens are not known. The sample in question was PBMCs, obtained from a glioma patient whose treatment included an IDH1 peptide vaccine. The receptors were sampled from a man aged 35-49 years with glioma. CDR3s include the opening cysteine and the closing phenylalanine or tryptophan. D genes are given only for firm matches. Size tells how often a clone was seen (once, few, many) or the class of an expanded clone, and some rows leave it out.

v_gene: TRBV7-2; abundance: once; d_gene: NA; j_gene: TRBJ1-2; CDR3aa: CASSLEAQVGYTF; CDR3nt: TGTGCCAGCAGCTTAGAGGCTCAGGTTGGCTACACCTTC
v_gene: TRBV6-6; abundance: NA; d_gene: TRBD1; j_gene: TRBJ1-1; CDR3aa: CASSYTGGRVPEAFF; CDR3nt: TGTGCCAGCAGTTATACAGGGGGCAGGGTGCCTGAAGCTTTCTTT
v_gene: TRBV30; abundance: NA; d_gene: TRBD1; j_gene: TRBJ1-6; CDR3aa: CAWNGDRGSTSLHF; CDR3nt: TGTGCCTGGAATGGGGACAGGGGGTCTACGTCCCTCCACTTT
v_gene: TRBV27; abundance: NA; d_gene: NA; j_gene: TRBJ1-1; CDR3aa: CASSPKLGNTEAFF; CDR3nt: TGTGCCAGCAGTCCCAAGCTGGGGAACACTGAAGCTTTCTTT
v_gene: TRBV5-1; abundance: NA; d_gene: NA; j_gene: TRBJ2-2; CDR3aa: CASSLDGGTGELFF; CDR3nt: TGCGCCAGCAGCTTGGACGGGGGCACCGGGGAGCTGTTTTTT
v_gene: TRBV25-1; abundance: NA; d_gene: NA; j_gene: TRBJ2-2; CDR3aa: CASSAGGELFF; CDR3nt: TGTGCCAGCAGTGCGGGGGGGGAGCTGTTTTTT
v_gene: TRBV11-2; abundance: NA; d_gene: NA; j_gene: TRBJ2-3; CDR3aa: CASSGRDTRSEPDTQYF; CDR3nt: TGTGCCAGCAGCGGGCGGGACACGCGCAGTGAGCCAGATACGCAGTATTTT
v_gene: TRBV2; abundance: NA; d_gene: TRBD1; j_gene: TRBJ1-2; CDR3aa: CASSELKGQAARAYGYTF; CDR3nt: TGTGCCAGCAGTGAATTGAAGGGACAGGCAGCCCGGGCCTATGGCTACACCTTC
v_gene: TRBV19; abundance: NA; d_gene: NA; j_gene: TRBJ2-7; CDR3aa: CASSIYGTFAYEQYF; CDR3nt: TGTGCCAGTAGTATATACGGGACATTCGCCTACGAGCAGTACTTC
v_gene: TRBV6-5; abundance: NA; d_gene: NA; j_gene: TRBJ1-2; CDR3aa: CASSPQGDGYTF; CDR3nt: TGTGCCAGCAGCCCACAGGGCGATGGCTACACCTTC
v_gene: TRBV19; abundance: NA; d_gene: TRBD1; j_gene: TRBJ1-5; CDR3aa: CASSARGGDQPQHF; CDR3nt: TGTGCCAGTAGTGCCAGGGGGGGGGATCAGCCCCAGCATTTT
v_gene: TRBV5-3; abundance: NA; d_gene: NA; j_gene: TRBJ2-7; CDR3aa: CARRWEYEQYF; CDR3nt: TGTGCCAGAAGGTGGGAGTACGAGCAGTACTTC
v_gene: TRBV9; abundance: NA; d_gene: NA; j_gene: TRBJ1-6; CDR3aa: CASSPSRGGDSPLHF; CDR3nt: TGTGCCAGCAGCCCCAGCCGGGGAGGGGATTCACCCCTCCACTTT
v_gene: TRBV18; abundance: NA; d_gene: NA; j_gene: TRBJ1-1; CDR3aa: CASSPNKTPNTEAFF; CDR3nt: TGTGCCAGCTCACCCAACAAGACACCGAACACTGAAGCTTTCTTT
v_gene: TRBV19; abundance: NA; d_gene: TRBD1; j_gene: TRBJ2-3; CDR3aa: CASGTGRTDTQYF; CDR3nt: TGTGCCAGCGGGACAGGGCGCACAGATACGCAGTATTTT
v_gene: TRBV4-1; abundance: medium-sized; d_gene: NA; j_gene: TRBJ1-5; CDR3aa: CASSQDFRDGQPQHF; CDR3nt: TGCGCCAGCAGTCAAGATTTTAGGGACGGACAGCCCCAGCATTTT
v_gene: TRBV6-5; abundance: NA; d_gene: NA; j_gene: TRBJ1-5; CDR3aa: CASSNTYRVDQPQHF; CDR3nt: TGTGCCAGCAGTAACACCTACAGGGTGGATCAGCCCCAGCATTTT
v_gene: TRBV5-4; abundance: NA; d_gene: NA; j_gene: TRBJ1-2; CDR3aa: CASSLYTRERGYTF; CDR3nt: TGTGCCAGCAGCTTGTACACACGAGAAAGAGGCTACACCTTC
v_gene: TRBV18; abundance: NA; d_gene: NA; j_gene: TRBJ2-7; CDR3aa: CASSPPTNTGSYEQYF; CDR3nt: TGTGCCAGCTCACCACCTACGAATACAGGGTCCTACGAGCAGTACTTC
v_gene: TRBV21-1; abundance: NA; d_gene: NA; j_gene: TRBJ1-5; CDR3aa: CARRYWTGVDQPQHF; CDR3nt: TGTGCCAGACGATATTGGACAGGGGTGGATCAGCCCCAGCATTTT
v_gene: TRBV6-5; abundance: NA; d_gene: TRBD1; j_gene: TRBJ2-7; CDR3aa: CASSYLGGTGAYEQYF; CDR3nt: TGTGCCAGCAGTTACTTAGGTGGGACAGGCGCCTACGAGCAGTACTTC
v_gene: TRBV5-1; abundance: once; d_gene: NA; j_gene: TRBJ2-7; CDR3aa: CASSLVVQPYEQYF; CDR3nt: TGCGCCAGCAGCTTGGTGGTACAACCTTACGAGCAGTACTTC
v_gene: TRBV30; abundance: NA; d_gene: NA; j_gene: TRBJ1-5; CDR3aa: CAWGEVAQPQHF; CDR3nt: TGTGCCTGGGGGGAGGTGGCTCAGCCCCAGCATTTT
v_gene: TRBV6-1; abundance: NA; d_gene: NA; j_gene: TRBJ2-5; CDR3aa: CASVGGAVGTQYF; CDR3nt: TGTGCCAGCGTAGGAGGGGCCGTGGGTACCCAGTACTTC
v_gene: TRBV5-1; abundance: NA; d_gene: TRBD1; j_gene: TRBJ2-1; CDR3aa: CASSLVVGGTGNEQFF; CDR3nt: TGCGCCAGCAGCTTGGTCGTAGGGGGCACGGGCAATGAGCAGTTCTTC
v_gene: TRBV5-1; abundance: NA; d_gene: NA; j_gene: TRBJ1-4; CDR3aa: CASSLGHRDATNEKLFF; CDR3nt: TGCGCCAGCAGCTTGGGCCACAGGGATGCAACTAATGAAAAACTGTTTTTT
v_gene: TRBV5-5; abundance: NA; d_gene: NA; j_gene: TRBJ1-1; CDR3aa: CASSYNRPPNTEAFF; CDR3nt: TGTGCCAGCAGCTATAACAGGCCGCCGAACACTGAAGCTTTCTTT
v_gene: TRBV5-4; abundance: NA; d_gene: TRBD2; j_gene: TRBJ2-2; CDR3aa: CASSEGLAGANTGELFF; CDR3nt: TGTGCCAGCAGCGAAGGACTAGCGGGGGCGAACACCGGGGAGCTGTTTTTT
v_gene: TRBV6-6; abundance: NA; d_gene: NA; j_gene: TRBJ2-7; CDR3aa: CASSPASGFSYEQYF; CDR3nt: TGTGCCAGCAGCCCGGCGTCAGGGTTTTCCTACGAGCAGTACTTC
v_gene: TRBV5-4; abundance: NA; d_gene: NA; j_gene: TRBJ1-2; CDR3aa: CASSLVGAASSYGYTF; CDR3nt: TGTGCCAGCAGCTTGGTAGGGGCAGCATCCTCCTATGGCTACACCTTC
v_gene: TRBV7-2; abundance: once; d_gene: NA; j_gene: TRBJ2-7; CDR3aa: CASTTWGGAPYEQYF; CDR3nt: TGTGCCAGCACCACGTGGGGGGGGGCCCCCTACGAGCAGTACTTC
v_gene: TRBV13; abundance: NA; d_gene: TRBD1; j_gene: TRBJ2-7; CDR3aa: CASSDTGTGDEQYF; CDR3nt: TGTGCCAGCAGCGATACCGGGACAGGGGACGAGCAGTACTTC
v_gene: TRBV5-5; abundance: NA; d_gene: NA; j_gene: TRBJ1-1; CDR3aa: CASARGRENTEAFF; CDR3nt: TGTGCCAGCGCGAGGGGGAGGGAGAACACTGAAGCTTTCTTT
v_gene: TRBV7-9; abundance: NA; d_gene: TRBD2; j_gene: TRBJ2-1; CDR3aa: CASSFGGGSFDPSYNEQFF; CDR3nt: TGTGCCAGCAGTTTCGGGGGGGGGTCTTTCGACCCGTCCTACAATGAGCAGTTCTTC
v_gene: TRBV5-4; abundance: NA; d_gene: NA; j_gene: TRBJ2-6; CDR3aa: CASSLVWKSGANVLTF; CDR3nt: TGTGCCAGCAGCTTAGTTTGGAAGTCTGGGGCCAACGTCCTGACTTTC
v_gene: TRBV5-1; abundance: NA; d_gene: NA; j_gene: TRBJ1-1; CDR3aa: CASTKGDTEAFF; CDR3nt: TGCGCCAGCACTAAGGGGGACACTGAAGCTTTCTTT
v_gene: TRBV29-1; abundance: once; d_gene: NA; j_gene: TRBJ2-1; CDR3aa: CSVDPLGSYNEQFF; CDR3nt: TGCAGCGTTGACCCGCTAGGGTCCTACAATGAGCAGTTCTTC
v_gene: TRBV29-1; abundance: NA; d_gene: NA; j_gene: TRBJ2-2; CDR3aa: CSVSGNTGELFF; CDR3nt: TGCAGCGTATCGGGGAACACCGGGGAGCTGTTTTTT
v_gene: TRBV6-5; abundance: NA; d_gene: TRBD1; j_gene: TRBJ1-6; CDR3aa: CASRGDRENSPLHF; CDR3nt: TGTGCCAGCAGAGGGGACAGGGAGAATTCACCCCTCCACTTT
v_gene: TRBV12-5; abundance: NA; d_gene: NA; j_gene: TRBJ1-5; CDR3aa: CASGWGSNQPQHF; CDR3nt: TGTGCTAGTGGGTGGGGTAGCAATCAGCCCCAGCATTTT
v_gene: TRBV6-1; abundance: NA; d_gene: NA; j_gene: TRBJ1-6; CDR3aa: CASREVRSPLHF; CDR3nt: TGTGCCAGCAGGGAAGTAAGGTCACCCCTCCACTTT
v_gene: TRBV5-4; abundance: few; d_gene: TRBD1; j_gene: TRBJ1-6; CDR3aa: CASSRTGGSNSPLHF; CDR3nt: TGTGCCAGCAGCCGGACAGGGGGTAGTAATTCACCCCTCCACTTT
v_gene: TRBV5-1; abundance: NA; d_gene: NA; j_gene: TRBJ2-7; CDR3aa: CASSRDNYEQYF; CDR3nt: TGCGCCAGCAGCCGCGACAACTACGAGCAGTACTTC
v_gene: TRBV5-1; abundance: NA; d_gene: NA; j_gene: TRBJ2-7; CDR3aa: CASSPTYRDAYEQYF; CDR3nt: TGCGCCAGCAGCCCCACATACAGGGACGCCTACGAGCAGTACTTC
v_gene: TRBV29-1; abundance: once; d_gene: TRBD1; j_gene: TRBJ1-2; CDR3aa: CSVAGGEYGYTF; CDR3nt: TGCAGCGTTGCAGGGGGCGAGTATGGCTACACCTTC
v_gene: TRBV7-9; abundance: NA; d_gene: NA; j_gene: TRBJ1-2; CDR3aa: CASSLDTNYGYTF; CDR3nt: TGTGCCAGCAGCTTGGACACTAACTATGGCTACACCTTC
v_gene: TRBV5-1; abundance: NA; d_gene: TRBD2; j_gene: TRBJ2-1; CDR3aa: CASSPLGGGGDEQFF; CDR3nt: TGCGCCAGCAGCCCTTTAGGTGGCGGGGGGGATGAGCAGTTCTTC
v_gene: TRBV5-1; abundance: once; d_gene: NA; j_gene: TRBJ2-3; CDR3aa: CASSLDGTSTDTQYF; CDR3nt: TGCGCCAGCAGCCTCGACGGGACCAGCACAGATACGCAGTATTTT
v_gene: TRBV30; abundance: few; d_gene: NA; j_gene: TRBJ1-1; CDR3aa: CAWTYGRTGNTEAFF; CDR3nt: TGTGCCTGGACCTATGGACGGACTGGGAACACTGAAGCTTTCTTT
v_gene: TRBV19; abundance: NA; d_gene: TRBD1; j_gene: TRBJ1-6; CDR3aa: CASSIDRGHNSPLHF; CDR3nt: TGTGCCAGTAGTATTGACAGGGGGCATAATTCACCCCTCCACTTT
v_gene: TRBV29-1; abundance: few; d_gene: TRBD1; j_gene: TRBJ1-3; CDR3aa: CSAVQGAGNTIYF; CDR3nt: TGCAGCGCCGTACAGGGGGCTGGAAACACCATATATTTT
v_gene: TRBV6-1; abundance: few; d_gene: NA; j_gene: TRBJ1-5; CDR3aa: CASSGTTGQPQHF; CDR3nt: TGTGCCAGCAGTGGAACGACAGGTCAGCCCCAGCATTTT
v_gene: TRBV7-9; abundance: NA; d_gene: TRBD1; j_gene: TRBJ2-7; CDR3aa: CASSLGGTGAQYF; CDR3nt: TGTGCCAGCAGCTTAGGGGGGACAGGGGCGCAGTACTTC
v_gene: TRBV5-1; abundance: NA; d_gene: NA; j_gene: TRBJ2-3; CDR3aa: CASSLGSTDTQYF; CDR3nt: TGCGCCAGCAGCTTGGGCAGTACAGATACGCAGTATTTT
v_gene: TRBV9; abundance: NA; d_gene: NA; j_gene: TRBJ2-3; CDR3aa: CASSVASGFHLDTQYF; CDR3nt: TGTGCCAGCAGCGTAGCAAGCGGTTTTCATTTAGATACGCAGTATTTT
v_gene: TRBV6-1; abundance: NA; d_gene: NA; j_gene: TRBJ2-3; CDR3aa: CASSANVHGATYTDTQYF; CDR3nt: TGTGCCAGCAGTGCCAACGTCCATGGGGCGACCTACACAGATACGCAGTATTTT
v_gene: TRBV4-1; abundance: NA; d_gene: NA; j_gene: TRBJ1-1; CDR3aa: CASSRFFWGGPEAFF; CDR3nt: TGCGCCAGCAGCCGTTTTTTCTGGGGCGGTCCTGAAGCTTTCTTT
v_gene: TRBV7-9; abundance: NA; d_gene: NA; j_gene: TRBJ1-5; CDR3aa: CASSSASSNQPQHF; CDR3nt: TGTGCCAGCAGCTCGGCCAGTAGCAATCAGCCCCAGCATTTT
v_gene: TRBV9; abundance: NA; d_gene: NA; j_gene: TRBJ2-7; CDR3aa: CASSVDGMGEQYF; CDR3nt: TGTGCCAGCAGCGTAGATGGTATGGGCGAGCAGTACTTC